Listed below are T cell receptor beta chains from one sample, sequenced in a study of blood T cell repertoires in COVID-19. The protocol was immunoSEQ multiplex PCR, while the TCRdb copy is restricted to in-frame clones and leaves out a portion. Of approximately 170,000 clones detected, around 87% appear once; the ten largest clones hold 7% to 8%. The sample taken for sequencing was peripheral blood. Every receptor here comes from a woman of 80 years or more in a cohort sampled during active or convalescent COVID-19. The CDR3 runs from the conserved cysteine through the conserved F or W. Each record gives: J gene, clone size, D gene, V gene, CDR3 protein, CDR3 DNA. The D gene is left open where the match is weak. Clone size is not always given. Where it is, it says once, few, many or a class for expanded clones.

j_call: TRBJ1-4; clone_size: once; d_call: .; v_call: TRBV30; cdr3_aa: CAWSGGGANEKLFF; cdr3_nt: TGTGCCTGGAGTGGGGGAGGGGCCAATGAAAAACTGTTTTTT
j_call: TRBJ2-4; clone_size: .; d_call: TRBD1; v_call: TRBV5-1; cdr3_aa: CASSRQGNIQYF; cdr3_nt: TGCGCCAGCAGCCGACAGGGAAACATTCAGTACTTC
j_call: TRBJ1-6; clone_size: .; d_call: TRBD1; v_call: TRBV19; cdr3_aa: CASSARTGGTYNSPLHF; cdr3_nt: TGTGCCAGTAGTGCTCGGACAGGGGGCACCTATAATTCACCCCTCCACTTT
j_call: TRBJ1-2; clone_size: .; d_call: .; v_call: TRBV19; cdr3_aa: CASTDDSPVRRGYTF; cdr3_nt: TGTGCCAGTACCGATGACTCTCCGGTCCGAAGGGGCTACACCTTC
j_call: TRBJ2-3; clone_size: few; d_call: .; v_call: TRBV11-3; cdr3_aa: CASSWDFRLGTDTQYF; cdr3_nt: TGTGCCAGCAGCTGGGACTTTAGATTGGGCACAGATACGCAGTATTTT
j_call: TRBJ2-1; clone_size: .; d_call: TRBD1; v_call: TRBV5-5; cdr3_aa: CASSWTGGSNEQFF; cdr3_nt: TGTGCCAGCAGCTGGACAGGGGGCTCAAATGAGCAGTTCTTC
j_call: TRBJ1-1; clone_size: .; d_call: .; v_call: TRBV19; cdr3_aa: CASSTNRDTEAFF; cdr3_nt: TGTGCCAGTAGTACAAACAGAGACACTGAAGCTTTCTTT
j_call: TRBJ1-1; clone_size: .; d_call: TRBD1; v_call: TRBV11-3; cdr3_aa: CASSSMAGTENTEAFF; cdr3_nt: TGTGCCAGCAGCTCCATGGCAGGGACAGAGAACACTGAAGCTTTCTTT
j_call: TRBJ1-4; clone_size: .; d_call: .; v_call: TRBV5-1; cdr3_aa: CASSLVSQTNEKLFF; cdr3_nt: TGCGCCAGCAGCTTGGTGTCGCAGACTAATGAAAAACTGTTTTTT
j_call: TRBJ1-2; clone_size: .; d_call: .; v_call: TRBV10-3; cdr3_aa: CAISDERSGDYGYTF; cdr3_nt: TGTGCCATCAGCGACGAGCGTTCAGGGGACTATGGCTACACCTTC
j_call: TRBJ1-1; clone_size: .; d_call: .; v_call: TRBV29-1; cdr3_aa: CSVEDTSVLTEAFF; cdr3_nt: TGCAGCGTTGAAGACACTTCGGTCTTGACTGAAGCTTTCTTT
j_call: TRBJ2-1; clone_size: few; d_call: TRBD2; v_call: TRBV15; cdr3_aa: CATSTLGTSAQSSYNEQFF; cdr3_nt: TGTGCCACCAGCACCTTGGGGACTAGCGCCCAAAGCTCCTACAATGAGCAGTTCTTC
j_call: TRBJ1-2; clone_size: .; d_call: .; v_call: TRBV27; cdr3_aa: CASSLAGKDGYTF; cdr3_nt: TGTGCCAGCAGTTTGGCAGGAAAAGACGGCTACACCTTC
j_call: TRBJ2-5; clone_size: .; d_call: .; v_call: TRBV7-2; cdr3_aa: CASSPQKTQYF; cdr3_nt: TGTGCCAGCAGCCCCCAAAAGACCCAGTACTTC
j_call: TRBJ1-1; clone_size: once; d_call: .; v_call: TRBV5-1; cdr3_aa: CASSLNRAMNTEAFF; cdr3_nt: TGCGCCAGCAGCTTGAACAGGGCAATGAACACTGAAGCTTTCTTT
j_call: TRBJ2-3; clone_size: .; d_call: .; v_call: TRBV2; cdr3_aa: CASSDLSVRERWNTQYF; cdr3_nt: TGTGCCAGCAGTGACCTCAGCGTACGGGAGCGTTGGAATACGCAGTATTTT
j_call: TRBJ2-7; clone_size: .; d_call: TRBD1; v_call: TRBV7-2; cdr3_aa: CASSLTRGSNEQYF; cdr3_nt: TGTGCCAGCAGCTTAACCAGGGGGTCTAACGAGCAGTACTTC
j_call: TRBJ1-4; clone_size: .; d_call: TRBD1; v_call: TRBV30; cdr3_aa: CALSGQGEKLFF; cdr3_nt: TGTGCCTTATCGGGACAGGGGGAAAAACTGTTTTTT
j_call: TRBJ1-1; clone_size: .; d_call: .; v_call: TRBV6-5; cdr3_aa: CASSPVSAFTEAFF; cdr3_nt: TGTGCCAGCAGCCCGGTTTCTGCGTTCACTGAAGCTTTCTTT
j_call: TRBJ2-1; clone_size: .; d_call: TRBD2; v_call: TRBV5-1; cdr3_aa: CASSSGLAGGLNEQFF; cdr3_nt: TGCGCCAGCAGCTCCGGACTAGCGGGAGGGTTAAATGAGCAGTTCTTC
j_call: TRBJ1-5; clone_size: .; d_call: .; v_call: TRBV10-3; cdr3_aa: CAIMATLGQPQHF; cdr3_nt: TGTGCCATCATGGCCACCCTAGGCCAGCCCCAGCATTTT
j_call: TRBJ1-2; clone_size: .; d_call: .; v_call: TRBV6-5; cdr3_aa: CASRRIQGYGYTF; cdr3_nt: TGTGCCAGCAGGAGGATACAGGGTTATGGCTACACCTTC
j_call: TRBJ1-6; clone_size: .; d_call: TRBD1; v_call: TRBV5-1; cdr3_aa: CASSLPGQGNSPLHF; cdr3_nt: TGCGCCAGCAGCTTACCGGGACAGGGAAATTCACCCCTCCACTTT
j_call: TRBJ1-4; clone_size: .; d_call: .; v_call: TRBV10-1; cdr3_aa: CASSAGDNREKLFF; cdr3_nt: TGCGCCAGCAGTGCAGGGGACAATAGAGAAAAACTGTTTTTT
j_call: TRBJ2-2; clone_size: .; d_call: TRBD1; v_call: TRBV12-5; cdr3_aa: CASGLVLRGNSFTGELFF; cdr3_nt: TGTGCTAGTGGTTTGGTACTCAGGGGGAATTCGTTCACCGGGGAGCTGTTTTTT
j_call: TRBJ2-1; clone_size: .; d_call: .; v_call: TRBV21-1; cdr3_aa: CASSKRPGGPYNEQFF; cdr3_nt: TGTGCCAGCAGCAAAAGGCCAGGGGGGCCGTACAATGAGCAGTTCTTC
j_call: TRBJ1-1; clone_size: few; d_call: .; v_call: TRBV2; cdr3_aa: CASRGVMNTEAFF; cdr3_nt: TGTGCCAGCAGAGGGGTTATGAACACTGAAGCTTTCTTT
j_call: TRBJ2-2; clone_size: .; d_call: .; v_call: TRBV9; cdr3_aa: CASSQRDTLLFTNTGELFF; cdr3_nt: TGTGCCAGCAGCCAGCGGGACACCTTGCTTTTTACGAACACCGGGGAGCTGTTTTTT
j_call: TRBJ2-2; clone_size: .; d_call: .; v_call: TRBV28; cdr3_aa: CASTSRTGELFF; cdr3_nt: TGTGCCAGCACCTCGCGCACCGGGGAGCTGTTTTTT
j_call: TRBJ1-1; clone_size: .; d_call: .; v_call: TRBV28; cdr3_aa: CASSSAPGFAEAFF; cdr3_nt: TGTGCCAGCAGTTCGGCTCCGGGGTTCGCTGAAGCTTTCTTT
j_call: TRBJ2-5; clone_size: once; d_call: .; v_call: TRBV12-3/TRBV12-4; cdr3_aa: CASTSGVQETQYF; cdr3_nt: TGTGCCAGCACCTCGGGGGTGCAAGAGACCCAGTACTTC
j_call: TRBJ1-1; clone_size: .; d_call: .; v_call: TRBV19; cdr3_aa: CASSTRDIYTEAFF; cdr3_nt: TGTGCCAGTAGTACCCGGGACATCTACACTGAAGCTTTCTTT
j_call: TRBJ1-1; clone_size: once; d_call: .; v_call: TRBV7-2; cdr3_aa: CASSPGTTYTEAFF; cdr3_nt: TGTGCCAGCAGTCCGGGGACAACTTACACTGAAGCTTTCTTT
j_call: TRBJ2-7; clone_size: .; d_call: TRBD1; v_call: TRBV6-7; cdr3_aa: CASYKESDRGLDEQYF; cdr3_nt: TGTGCCAGTTACAAAGAAAGCGACAGGGGGTTGGACGAGCAGTACTTC
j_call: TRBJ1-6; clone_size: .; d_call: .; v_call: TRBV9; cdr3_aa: CASSPMPGSPLHF; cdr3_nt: TGTGCCAGCAGCCCAATGCCGGGTTCACCCCTCCACTTT
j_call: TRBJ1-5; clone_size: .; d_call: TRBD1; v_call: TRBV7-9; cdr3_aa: CASSLRDSLRQPQHF; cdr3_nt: TGTGCCAGCAGCCTGCGGGACAGCCTAAGGCAGCCCCAGCATTTT
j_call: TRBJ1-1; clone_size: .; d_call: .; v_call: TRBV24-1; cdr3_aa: CATANNPTEAFF; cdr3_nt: TGTGCCACCGCTAATAATCCCACTGAAGCTTTCTTT
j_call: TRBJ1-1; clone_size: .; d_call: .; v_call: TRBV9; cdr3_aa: CASSVFGRGAEAFF; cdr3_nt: TGTGCCAGCAGCGTATTCGGTAGGGGTGCTGAAGCTTTCTTT
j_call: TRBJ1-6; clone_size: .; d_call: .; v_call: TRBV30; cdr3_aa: CAWDSSSYNSPLHF; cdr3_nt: TGTGCCTGGGACAGTTCCTCCTATAATTCACCCCTCCACTTT
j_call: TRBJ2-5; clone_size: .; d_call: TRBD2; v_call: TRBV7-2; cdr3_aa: CASSLGLAGGRETQYF; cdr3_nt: TGTGCCAGCAGCTTAGGACTAGCGGGAGGTAGAGAGACCCAGTACTTC
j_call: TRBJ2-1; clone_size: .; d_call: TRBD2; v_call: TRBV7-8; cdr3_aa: CASSFGLAGANTYNEQFF; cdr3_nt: TGTGCCAGCAGCTTTGGGCTAGCGGGAGCTAACACCTACAATGAGCAGTTCTTC
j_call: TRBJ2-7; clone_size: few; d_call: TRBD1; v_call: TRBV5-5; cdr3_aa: CASSFQDRGLQYF; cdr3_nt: TGTGCCAGCAGCTTCCAGGACAGGGGGCTGCAGTACTTC
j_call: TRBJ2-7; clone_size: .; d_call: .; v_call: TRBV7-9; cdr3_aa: CASSLALSGTPSPYEQYF; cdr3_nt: TGTGCCAGCAGCTTAGCCCTCTCTGGGACACCTAGTCCCTACGAGCAGTACTTC
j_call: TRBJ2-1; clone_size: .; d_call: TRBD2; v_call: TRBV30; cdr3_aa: CAWSVPTSGGDEQFF; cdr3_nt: TGTGCCTGGAGTGTACCCACTAGCGGGGGGGATGAGCAGTTCTTC
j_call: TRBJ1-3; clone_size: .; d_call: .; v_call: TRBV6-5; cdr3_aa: CASRGLGGNTIYF; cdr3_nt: TGTGCCAGCAGGGGGCTCGGAGGAAACACCATATATTTT
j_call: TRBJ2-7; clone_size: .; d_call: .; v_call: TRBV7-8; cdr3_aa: CASRRRAGTYEQYF; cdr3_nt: TGTGCCAGCAGACGTAGGGCCGGGACCTACGAGCAGTACTTC